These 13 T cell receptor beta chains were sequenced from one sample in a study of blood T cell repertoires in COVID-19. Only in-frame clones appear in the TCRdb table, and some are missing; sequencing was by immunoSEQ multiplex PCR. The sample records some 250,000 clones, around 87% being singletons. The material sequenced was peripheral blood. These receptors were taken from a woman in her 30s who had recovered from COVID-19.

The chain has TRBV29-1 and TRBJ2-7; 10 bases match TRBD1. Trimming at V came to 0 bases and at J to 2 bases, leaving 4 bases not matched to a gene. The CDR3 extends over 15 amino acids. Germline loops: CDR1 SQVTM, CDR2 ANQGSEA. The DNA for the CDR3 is TGCAGCGTTGAAGATGGGACAGGGGAGACCTACGAGCAGTACTTC. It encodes CSVEDGTGETYEQYF.

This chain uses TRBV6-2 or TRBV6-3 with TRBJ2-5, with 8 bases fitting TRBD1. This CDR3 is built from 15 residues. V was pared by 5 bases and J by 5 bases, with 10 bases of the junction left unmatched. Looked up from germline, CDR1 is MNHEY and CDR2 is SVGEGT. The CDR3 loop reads CASSTFGQGGETQYF. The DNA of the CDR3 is TGTGCCAGCAGTACATTCGGACAGGGCGGCGAGACCCAGTACTTC.

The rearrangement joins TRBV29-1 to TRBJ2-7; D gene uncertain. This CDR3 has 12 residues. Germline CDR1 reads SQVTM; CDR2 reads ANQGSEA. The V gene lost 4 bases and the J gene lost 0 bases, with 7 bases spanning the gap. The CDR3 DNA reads TGCAGCGTTGTGAAAGCCTCCTACGAGCAGTACTTC. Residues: CSVVKASYEQYF.

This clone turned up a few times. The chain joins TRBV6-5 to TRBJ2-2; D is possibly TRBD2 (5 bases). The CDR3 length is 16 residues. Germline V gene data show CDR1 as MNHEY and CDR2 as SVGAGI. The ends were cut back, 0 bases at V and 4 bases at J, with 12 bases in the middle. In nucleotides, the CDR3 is TGTGCCAGCAGTTACTCGATTAGCGCGGGCACCGGGGAGCTGTTTTTT. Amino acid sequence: CASSYSISAGTGELFF.

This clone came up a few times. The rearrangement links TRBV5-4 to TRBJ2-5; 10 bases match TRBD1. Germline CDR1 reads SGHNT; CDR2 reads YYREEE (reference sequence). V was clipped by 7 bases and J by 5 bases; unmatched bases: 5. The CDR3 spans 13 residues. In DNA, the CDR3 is TGTGCCAGCCGGGACAGGGGAGGCGAGACCCAGTACTTC. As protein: CASRDRGGETQYF.

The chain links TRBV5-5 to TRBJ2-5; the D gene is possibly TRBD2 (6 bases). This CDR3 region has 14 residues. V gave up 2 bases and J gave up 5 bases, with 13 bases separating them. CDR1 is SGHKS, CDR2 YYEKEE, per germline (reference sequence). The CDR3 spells CASSFGGALETQYF. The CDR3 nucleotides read TGTGCCAGCAGCTTCGGCGGGGCGTTGGAGACCCAGTACTTC.

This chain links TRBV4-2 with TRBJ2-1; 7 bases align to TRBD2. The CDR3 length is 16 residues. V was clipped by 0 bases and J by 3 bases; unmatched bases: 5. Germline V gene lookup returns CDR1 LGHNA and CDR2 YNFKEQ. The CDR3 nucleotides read TGTGCCAGCAGCCAAGAGCCTACGGGGGGCTACAATGAGCAGTTCTTC. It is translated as CASSQEPTGGYNEQFF.

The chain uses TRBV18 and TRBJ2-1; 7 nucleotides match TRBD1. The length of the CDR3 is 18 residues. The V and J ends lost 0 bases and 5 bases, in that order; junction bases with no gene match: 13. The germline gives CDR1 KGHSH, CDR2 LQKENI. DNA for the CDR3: TGTGCCAGCTCACCACCGACGTCGAGAGGGGGCGTAGACAATGAGCAGTTCTTC. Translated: CASSPPTSRGGVDNEQFF.

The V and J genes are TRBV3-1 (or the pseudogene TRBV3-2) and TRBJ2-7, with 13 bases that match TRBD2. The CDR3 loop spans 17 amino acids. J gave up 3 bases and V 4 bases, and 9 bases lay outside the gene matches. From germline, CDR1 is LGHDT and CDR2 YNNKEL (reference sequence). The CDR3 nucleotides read TGTGCCAGCAGCCCCAGAGGACTAGCGGGGGCCCGCTACGAGCAGTACTTC. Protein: CASSPRGLAGARYEQYF.

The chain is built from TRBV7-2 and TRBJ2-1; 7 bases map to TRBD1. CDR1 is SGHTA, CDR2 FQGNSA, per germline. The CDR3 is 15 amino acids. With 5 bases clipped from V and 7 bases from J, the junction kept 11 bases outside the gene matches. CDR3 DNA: TGTGCCAGCAGCCACTCGACAGGGCGGGCAAATGAGCAGTTCTTC. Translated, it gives CASSHSTGRANEQFF.

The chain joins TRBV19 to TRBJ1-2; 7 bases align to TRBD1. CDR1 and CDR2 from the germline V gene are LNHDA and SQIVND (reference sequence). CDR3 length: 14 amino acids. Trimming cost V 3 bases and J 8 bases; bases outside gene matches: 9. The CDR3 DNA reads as TGTGCCAGTAGTATTGCTAACAGGGGAAAAGGCTACACCTTC. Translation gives CASSIANRGKGYTF.

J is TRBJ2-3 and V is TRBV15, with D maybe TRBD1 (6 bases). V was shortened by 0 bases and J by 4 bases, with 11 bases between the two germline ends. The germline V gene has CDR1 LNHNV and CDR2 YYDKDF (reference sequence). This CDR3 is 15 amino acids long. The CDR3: CATSRDRPGADTQYF. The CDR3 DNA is TGTGCCACCAGCAGAGACCGACCAGGGGCAGATACGCAGTATTTT. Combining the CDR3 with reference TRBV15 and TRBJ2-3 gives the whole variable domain DAMVIQNPRYQVTQFGKPVTLSCSQTLNHNVMYWYQQKSSQAPKLLFHYYDKDFNNEADTPDNFQSRRPNTSFCFLDIRSPGLGDTAMYLCATSRDRPGADTQYFGPGTRLTVL.

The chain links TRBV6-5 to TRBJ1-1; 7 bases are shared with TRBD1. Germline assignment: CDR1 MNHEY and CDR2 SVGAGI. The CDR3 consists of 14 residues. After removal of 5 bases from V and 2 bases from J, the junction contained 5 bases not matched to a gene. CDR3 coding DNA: TGTGCCAGCAGTCCCGGGACAGCCAACACTGAAGCTTTCTTT. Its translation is CASSPGTANTEAFF.